This T cell receptor (beta chain) stems from a study of cytomegalovirus exposure and HLA in healthy donors. Study-level points and caveats: Rarity marked most TCR sequences, yet some public TCRs occurred in many donors. For TCR beta chains, V- and J-gene trimming was later linked to a missense DCLRE1C variant.

Donors in the study were healthy people who gave bone marrow. Amplification used 60 Vbeta primers and 13 Jbeta primers. Sequencing was performed with immunoSEQ multiplex PCR; in TCRdb, only in-frame clones are kept and a portion is missing. The sample yields fewer than 200,000 clones, roughly 80% seen once. Germline CDR1 WNHNN, CDR2 SYGVQD (reference sequence). V lost 3 bases and J lost 3; bases outside the gene matches: 5. The CDR3 length is 15 residues. A remark on this clone: Its antigen is not known.

The chain recombines TRBV10-1 with TRBJ2-7; 10 bases agree with TRBD2. Sequences were obtained from PBMCs. The receptor comes from a man younger than 35 in good health and CMV-seronegative. The DNA of the CDR3 is TGCGCCAGCAGTGAAGGATCTAGCGGGAGCTACGAGCAGTACTTC. This gives the protein CASSEGSSGSYEQYF.